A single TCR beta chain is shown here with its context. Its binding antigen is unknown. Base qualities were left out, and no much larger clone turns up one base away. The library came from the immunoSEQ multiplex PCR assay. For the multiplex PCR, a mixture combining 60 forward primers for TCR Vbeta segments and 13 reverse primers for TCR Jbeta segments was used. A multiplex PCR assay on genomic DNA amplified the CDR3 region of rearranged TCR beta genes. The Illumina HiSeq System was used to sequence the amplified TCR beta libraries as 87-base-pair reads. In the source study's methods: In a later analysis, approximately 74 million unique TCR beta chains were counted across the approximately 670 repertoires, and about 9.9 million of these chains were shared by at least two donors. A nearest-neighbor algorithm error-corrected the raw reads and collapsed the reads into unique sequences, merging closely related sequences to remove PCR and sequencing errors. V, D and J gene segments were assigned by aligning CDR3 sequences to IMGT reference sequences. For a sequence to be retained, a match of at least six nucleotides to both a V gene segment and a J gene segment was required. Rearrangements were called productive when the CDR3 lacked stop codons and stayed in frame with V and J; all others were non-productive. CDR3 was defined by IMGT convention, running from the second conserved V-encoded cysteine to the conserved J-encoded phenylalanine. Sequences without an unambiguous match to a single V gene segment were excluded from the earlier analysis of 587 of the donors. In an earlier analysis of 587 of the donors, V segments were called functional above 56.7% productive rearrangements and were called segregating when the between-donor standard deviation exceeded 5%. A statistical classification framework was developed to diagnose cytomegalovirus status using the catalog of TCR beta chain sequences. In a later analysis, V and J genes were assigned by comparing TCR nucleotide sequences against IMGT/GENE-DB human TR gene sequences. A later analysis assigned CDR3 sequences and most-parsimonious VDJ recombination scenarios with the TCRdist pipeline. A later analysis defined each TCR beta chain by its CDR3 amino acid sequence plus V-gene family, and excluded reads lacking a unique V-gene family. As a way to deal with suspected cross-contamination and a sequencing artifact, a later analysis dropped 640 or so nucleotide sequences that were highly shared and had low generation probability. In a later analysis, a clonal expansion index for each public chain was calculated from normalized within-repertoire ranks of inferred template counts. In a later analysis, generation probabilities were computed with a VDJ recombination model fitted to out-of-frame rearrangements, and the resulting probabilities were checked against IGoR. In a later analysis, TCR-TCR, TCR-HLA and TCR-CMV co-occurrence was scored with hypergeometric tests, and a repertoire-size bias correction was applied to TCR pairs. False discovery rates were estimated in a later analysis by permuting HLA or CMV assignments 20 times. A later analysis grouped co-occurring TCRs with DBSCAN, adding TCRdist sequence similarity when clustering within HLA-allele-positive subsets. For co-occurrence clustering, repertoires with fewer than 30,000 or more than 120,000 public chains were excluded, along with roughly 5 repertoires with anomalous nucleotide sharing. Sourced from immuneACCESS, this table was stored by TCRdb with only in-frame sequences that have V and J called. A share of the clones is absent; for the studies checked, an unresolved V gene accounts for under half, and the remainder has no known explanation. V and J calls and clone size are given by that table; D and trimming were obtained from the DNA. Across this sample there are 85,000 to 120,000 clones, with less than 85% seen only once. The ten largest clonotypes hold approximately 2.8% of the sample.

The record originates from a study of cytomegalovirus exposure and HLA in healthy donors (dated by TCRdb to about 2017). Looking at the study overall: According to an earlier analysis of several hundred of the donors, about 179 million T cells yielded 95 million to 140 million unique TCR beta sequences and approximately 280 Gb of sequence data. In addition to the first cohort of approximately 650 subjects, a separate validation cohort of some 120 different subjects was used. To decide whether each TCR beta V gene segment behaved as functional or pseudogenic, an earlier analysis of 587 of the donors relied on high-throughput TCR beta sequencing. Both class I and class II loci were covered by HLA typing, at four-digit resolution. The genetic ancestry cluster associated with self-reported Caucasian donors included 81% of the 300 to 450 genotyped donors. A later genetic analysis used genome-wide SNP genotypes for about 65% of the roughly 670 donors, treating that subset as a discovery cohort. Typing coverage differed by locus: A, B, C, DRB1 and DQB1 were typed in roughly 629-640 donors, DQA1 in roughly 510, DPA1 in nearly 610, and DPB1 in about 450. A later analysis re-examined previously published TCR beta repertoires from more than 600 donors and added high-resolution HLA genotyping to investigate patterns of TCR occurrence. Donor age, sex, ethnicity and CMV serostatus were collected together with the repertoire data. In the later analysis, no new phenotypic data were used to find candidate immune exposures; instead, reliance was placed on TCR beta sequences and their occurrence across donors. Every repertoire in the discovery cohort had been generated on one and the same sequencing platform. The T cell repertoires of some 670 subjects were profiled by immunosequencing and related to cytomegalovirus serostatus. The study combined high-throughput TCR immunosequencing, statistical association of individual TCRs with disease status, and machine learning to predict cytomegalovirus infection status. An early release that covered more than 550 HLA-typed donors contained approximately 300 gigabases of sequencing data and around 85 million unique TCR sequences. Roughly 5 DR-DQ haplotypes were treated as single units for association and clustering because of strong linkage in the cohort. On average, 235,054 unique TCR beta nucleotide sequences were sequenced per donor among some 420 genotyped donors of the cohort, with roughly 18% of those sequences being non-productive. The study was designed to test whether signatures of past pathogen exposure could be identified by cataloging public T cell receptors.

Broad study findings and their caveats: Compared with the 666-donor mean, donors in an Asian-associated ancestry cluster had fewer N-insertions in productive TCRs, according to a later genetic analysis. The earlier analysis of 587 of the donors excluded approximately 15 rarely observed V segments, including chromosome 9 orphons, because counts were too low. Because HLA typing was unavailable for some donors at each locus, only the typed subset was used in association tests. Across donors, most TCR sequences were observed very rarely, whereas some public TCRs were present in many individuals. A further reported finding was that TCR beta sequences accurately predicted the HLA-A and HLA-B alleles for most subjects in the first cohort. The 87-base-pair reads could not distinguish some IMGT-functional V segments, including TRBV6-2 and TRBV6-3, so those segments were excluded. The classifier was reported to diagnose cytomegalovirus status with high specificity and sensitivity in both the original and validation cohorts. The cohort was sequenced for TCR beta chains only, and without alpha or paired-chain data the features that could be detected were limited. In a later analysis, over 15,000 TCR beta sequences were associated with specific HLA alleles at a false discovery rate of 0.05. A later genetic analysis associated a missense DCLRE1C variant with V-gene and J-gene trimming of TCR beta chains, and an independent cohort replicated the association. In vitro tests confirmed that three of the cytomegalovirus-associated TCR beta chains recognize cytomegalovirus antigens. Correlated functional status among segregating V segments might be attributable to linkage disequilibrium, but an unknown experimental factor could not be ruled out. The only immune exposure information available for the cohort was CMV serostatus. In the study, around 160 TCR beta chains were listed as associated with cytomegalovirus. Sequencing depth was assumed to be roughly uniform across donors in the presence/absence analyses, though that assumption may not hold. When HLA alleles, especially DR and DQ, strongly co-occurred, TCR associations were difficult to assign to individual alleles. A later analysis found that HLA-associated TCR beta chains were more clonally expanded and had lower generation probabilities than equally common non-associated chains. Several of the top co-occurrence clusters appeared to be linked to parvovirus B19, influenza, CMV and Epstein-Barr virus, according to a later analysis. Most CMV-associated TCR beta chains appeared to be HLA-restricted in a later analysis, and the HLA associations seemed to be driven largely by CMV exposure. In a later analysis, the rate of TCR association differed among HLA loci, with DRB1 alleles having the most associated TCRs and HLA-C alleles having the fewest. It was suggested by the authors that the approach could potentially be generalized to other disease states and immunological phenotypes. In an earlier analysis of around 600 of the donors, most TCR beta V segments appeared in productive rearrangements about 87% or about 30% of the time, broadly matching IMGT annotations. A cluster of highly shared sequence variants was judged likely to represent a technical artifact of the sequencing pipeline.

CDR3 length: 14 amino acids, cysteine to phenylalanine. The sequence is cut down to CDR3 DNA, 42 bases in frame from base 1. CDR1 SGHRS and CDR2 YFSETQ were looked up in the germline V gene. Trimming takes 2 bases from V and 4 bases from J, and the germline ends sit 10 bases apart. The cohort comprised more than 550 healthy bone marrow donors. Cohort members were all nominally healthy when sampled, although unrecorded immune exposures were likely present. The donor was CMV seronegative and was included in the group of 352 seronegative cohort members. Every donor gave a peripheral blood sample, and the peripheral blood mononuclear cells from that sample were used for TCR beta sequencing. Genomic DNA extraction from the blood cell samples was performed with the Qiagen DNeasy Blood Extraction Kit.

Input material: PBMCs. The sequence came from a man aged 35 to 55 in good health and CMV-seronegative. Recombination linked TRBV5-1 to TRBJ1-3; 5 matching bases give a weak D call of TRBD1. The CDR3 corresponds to CASSFGGDGNTIYF. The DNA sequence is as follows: TGCGCCAGCAGCTTCGGAGGGGACGGAAACACCATATATTTT. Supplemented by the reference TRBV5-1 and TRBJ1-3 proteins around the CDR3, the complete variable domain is KAGVTQTPRYLIKTRGQQVTLSCSPISGHRSVSWYQQTPGQGLQFLFEYFSETQRNKGNFPGRFSGRQFSNSRSEMNVSTLELGDSALYLCASSFGGDGNTIYFGEGSWLTVV.